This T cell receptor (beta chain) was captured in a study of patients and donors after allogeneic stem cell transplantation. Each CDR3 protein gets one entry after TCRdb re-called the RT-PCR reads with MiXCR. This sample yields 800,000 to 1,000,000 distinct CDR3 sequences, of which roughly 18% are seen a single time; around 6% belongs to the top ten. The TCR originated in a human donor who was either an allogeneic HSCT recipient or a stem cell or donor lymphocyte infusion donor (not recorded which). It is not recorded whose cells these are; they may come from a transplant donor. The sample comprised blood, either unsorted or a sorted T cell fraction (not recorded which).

The CDR3 DNA reads TGCAGCGCAGATCCGGGACTTAGTGAGCAGTTCTTC. Residues: CSADPGLSEQFF. The J gene is TRBJ2-1, the V gene TRBV29-1; D might be TRBD2 (6 bases). The V gene lost 7 bases and the J gene lost 9 bases, with 16 bases spanning the gap. Germline CDR1 reads SQVTM; CDR2 reads ANQGSEA. The CDR3 has 12 amino acids.